The clone carrying this TCR beta chain was observed at least ten times. RNA transcripts yielded amplified TCR beta CDR3 regions. The HTBI primer set was used in a first-round RT-PCR of the TCR CDR3. TCRdb processed the multiplex PCR reads anew with MiXCR; each CDR3 protein has one entry. The table records 250,000 to 400,000 distinct CDR3 sequences, roughly 13% of them present only once. Trimming removed 6 bases from V and 1 base from J, with 9 bases in between. The CDR3 consists of 14 residues. The study included ophthalmopathy patients with Clinical Activity Score at least 3, NOSPECS grade at least 4 and duration under 3 months. The diagnostic basis comprised clinical symptoms, serum thyroxine and TRAb, thyroid ultrasound and orbital computed tomography. It was approximately 9.7 ml of fresh peripheral blood that supplied the PBMCs. This sample was included in a study of T cells in Graves' hyperthyroidism and ophthalmopathy.

Source material: blood. This chain links TRBV12-3 or TRBV12-4 with TRBJ2-2, with D perhaps TRBD1 or TRBD2 (5 bases each). The sequence derives from a woman aged 40 to 49 with Graves' ophthalmopathy. The DNA for the CDR3 is TGTGCCAGCAGGCCGGGGCTGAACACCGGGGAGCTGTTTTTT. Its protein is CASRPGLNTGELFF.